This is a list of T cell receptor beta chains from one sample in a study of cytomegalovirus exposure and HLA in healthy donors. Some clones are missing from TCRdb's copy, which holds only in-frame ones; the method was immunoSEQ multiplex PCR. This table holds 100,000 or so clones, under 80% found once. The sequenced sample was PBMCs. The source is a woman aged 40 to 50 in good health and CMV-seropositive. Each CDR3 is given with its conserved first and last residue. D genes are given only for firm matches. Clone size, where shown, is once, few, many, or a class for clones that have expanded.

CDR3aa: CASSLNRDAGSGNTIYF; CDR3nt: TGTGCCAGCAGCTTGAACAGAGACGCGGGCTCTGGAAACACCATATATTTT; j_gene: TRBJ1-3; v_gene: TRBV5-5; abundance: few; d_gene: .
CDR3aa: CASRPIGTRRVGEQFF; CDR3nt: TGTGCCAGCAGGCCAATCGGGACAAGGAGAGTGGGTGAGCAGTTCTTC; j_gene: TRBJ2-1; v_gene: TRBV28; abundance: .; d_gene: .
CDR3aa: CSVEQARNTGELFF; CDR3nt: TGCAGCGTTGAACAGGCGCGGAACACCGGGGAGCTGTTTTTT; j_gene: TRBJ2-2; v_gene: TRBV29-1; abundance: .; d_gene: .
CDR3aa: CSVEDLGHFPPRNYGYTF; CDR3nt: TGCAGCGTTGAAGATCTGGGACATTTCCCCCCGCGTAACTATGGCTACACCTTC; j_gene: TRBJ1-2; v_gene: TRBV29-1; abundance: .; d_gene: .
CDR3aa: CASSATPQHYEQYF; CDR3nt: TGTGCCAGCAGCGCCACGCCCCAACACTACGAGCAGTACTTC; j_gene: TRBJ2-7; v_gene: TRBV9; abundance: .; d_gene: .
CDR3aa: CASSYSSRVGVEQYF; CDR3nt: TGTGCCAGCAGTTACTCGAGCAGGGTAGGAGTCGAGCAGTACTTC; j_gene: TRBJ2-7; v_gene: TRBV6-5; abundance: .; d_gene: .
CDR3aa: CASRVDRNTEAFF; CDR3nt: TGTGCCAGCAGGGTCGATAGGAACACTGAAGCTTTCTTT; j_gene: TRBJ1-1; v_gene: TRBV6-5; abundance: .; d_gene: .
CDR3aa: CSVEESEFLEQFF; CDR3nt: TGCAGCGTTGAAGAATCGGAGTTTCTTGAGCAGTTCTTC; j_gene: TRBJ2-1; v_gene: TRBV29-1; abundance: few; d_gene: .
CDR3aa: CASSQNSETQYF; CDR3nt: TGTGCCAGCAGCCAAAACTCGGAGACCCAGTACTTC; j_gene: TRBJ2-5; v_gene: TRBV14; abundance: .; d_gene: .
CDR3aa: CASSRRDKGYGYTF; CDR3nt: TGTGCCAGTAGTCGCCGGGACAAGGGCTATGGCTACACCTTC; j_gene: TRBJ1-2; v_gene: TRBV19; abundance: .; d_gene: .
CDR3aa: CASSLDAGRQGNTEAFF; CDR3nt: TGTGCCAGCAGCTTGGACGCCGGAAGACAGGGCAACACTGAAGCTTTCTTT; j_gene: TRBJ1-1; v_gene: TRBV5-4; abundance: .; d_gene: TRBD1
CDR3aa: CASSQVLGRETQYF; CDR3nt: TGTGCCAGCAGCCAAGTTCTTGGCCGAGAGACCCAGTACTTC; j_gene: TRBJ2-5; v_gene: TRBV4-2; abundance: few; d_gene: .
CDR3aa: CASSPGQGAREQYF; CDR3nt: TGTGCCAGCTCACCGGGACAGGGGGCGCGGGAGCAGTACTTC; j_gene: TRBJ2-7; v_gene: TRBV18; abundance: once; d_gene: TRBD1
CDR3aa: CASSLSDNEQFF; CDR3nt: TGTGCCAGCAGTTTGTCCGACAATGAGCAGTTCTTC; j_gene: TRBJ2-1; v_gene: TRBV28; abundance: .; d_gene: .
CDR3aa: CASVSAGLNNEQFF; CDR3nt: TGTGCCAGCGTTTCCGCGGGACTCAACAATGAGCAGTTCTTC; j_gene: TRBJ2-1; v_gene: TRBV6-5; abundance: .; d_gene: .
CDR3aa: CASSPASGGTYEQYF; CDR3nt: TGCGCCAGCAGCCCGGCTAGCGGGGGAACCTACGAGCAGTACTTC; j_gene: TRBJ2-7; v_gene: TRBV4-3; abundance: .; d_gene: TRBD2
CDR3aa: CASSFNLFSTEAFF; CDR3nt: TGTGCCAGCAGTTTTAACTTGTTTAGCACTGAAGCTTTCTTT; j_gene: TRBJ1-1; v_gene: TRBV2; abundance: .; d_gene: .
CDR3aa: CASSPMEGLNPQHF; CDR3nt: TGTGCCAGCAGCCCGATGGAGGGACTCAATCCACAGCATTTT; j_gene: TRBJ1-5; v_gene: TRBV6-5; abundance: .; d_gene: .
CDR3aa: CASSPLAQGYEQYF; CDR3nt: TGTGCCAGCTCACCATTAGCTCAGGGCTACGAGCAGTACTTC; j_gene: TRBJ2-7; v_gene: TRBV18; abundance: .; d_gene: .
CDR3aa: CASSSTGPYSNQPQHF; CDR3nt: TGTGCCAGCAGCTCGACAGGGCCCTATAGCAATCAGCCCCAGCATTTT; j_gene: TRBJ1-5; v_gene: TRBV5-5; abundance: .; d_gene: TRBD1
CDR3aa: CASSARTGQPIYGYTF; CDR3nt: TGTGCCAGCAGCGCTAGGACAGGGCAACCGATCTATGGCTACACCTTC; j_gene: TRBJ1-2; v_gene: TRBV7-9; abundance: .; d_gene: TRBD1
CDR3aa: CASSPGTGGNEQFF; CDR3nt: TGTGCCAGCAGTCCGGGGACAGGGGGCAATGAGCAGTTCTTC; j_gene: TRBJ2-1; v_gene: TRBV27; abundance: .; d_gene: TRBD1
CDR3aa: CASSSIQGNSNQPQHF; CDR3nt: TGTGCCAGCAGCTCTATCCAGGGGAACAGCAATCAGCCCCAGCATTTT; j_gene: TRBJ1-5; v_gene: TRBV7-9; abundance: .; d_gene: .
CDR3aa: CASAVREGTEAFF; CDR3nt: TGTGCCAGCGCAGTACGGGAGGGCACTGAAGCTTTCTTT; j_gene: TRBJ1-1; v_gene: TRBV2; abundance: .; d_gene: .
CDR3aa: CASGFGGGETQYF; CDR3nt: TGTGCTAGTGGTTTCGGCGGCGGGGAGACCCAGTACTTC; j_gene: TRBJ2-5; v_gene: TRBV12-5; abundance: few; d_gene: .
CDR3aa: CASSPGRGSPSYEQYF; CDR3nt: TGTGCCAGCAGCCCCGGTCGGGGGAGCCCCTCCTACGAGCAGTACTTC; j_gene: TRBJ2-7; v_gene: TRBV11-3; abundance: .; d_gene: .
CDR3aa: CASSLAFLTGEKLFF; CDR3nt: TGTGCCAGCAGTCTAGCTTTTTTGACTGGCGAAAAACTGTTTTTT; j_gene: TRBJ1-4; v_gene: TRBV28; abundance: few; d_gene: .
CDR3aa: CARSYRDRTFSEQYF; CDR3nt: TGTGCCAGAAGCTATAGGGACAGGACCTTCTCCGAGCAGTACTTC; j_gene: TRBJ2-7; v_gene: TRBV5-3; abundance: few; d_gene: TRBD1
CDR3aa: CASSPFGQGDEKLFF; CDR3nt: TGTGCCAGCTCACCCTTCGGACAGGGGGACGAAAAACTGTTTTTT; j_gene: TRBJ1-4; v_gene: TRBV18; abundance: .; d_gene: TRBD1
CDR3aa: CATSRVDRPQETQYF; CDR3nt: TGTGCCACCAGCAGAGTAGACAGACCCCAAGAGACCCAGTACTTC; j_gene: TRBJ2-5; v_gene: TRBV15; abundance: .; d_gene: .
CDR3aa: CASSPRDKVPEAFF; CDR3nt: TGTGCCAGTAGTCCCCGGGACAAAGTACCTGAAGCTTTCTTT; j_gene: TRBJ1-1; v_gene: TRBV19; abundance: .; d_gene: .
CDR3aa: CASSLGNWDTRPYGYTF; CDR3nt: TGTGCCAGCAGCTTGGGGAATTGGGACACGCGTCCTTATGGCTACACCTTC; j_gene: TRBJ1-2; v_gene: TRBV5-8; abundance: few; d_gene: .
CDR3aa: CASSPIWGTRETQYF; CDR3nt: TGTGCCAGCAGCCCCATATGGGGGACAAGAGAGACCCAGTACTTC; j_gene: TRBJ2-5; v_gene: TRBV7-9; abundance: .; d_gene: .
CDR3aa: CSVARSTGEFDEQYF; CDR3nt: TGCAGCGTTGCCCGATCTACAGGGGAGTTCGACGAGCAGTACTTC; j_gene: TRBJ2-7; v_gene: TRBV29-1; abundance: .; d_gene: TRBD1
CDR3aa: CASSLQGTYEQYF; CDR3nt: TGTGCCAGCAGTTTACAGGGTACCTACGAGCAGTACTTC; j_gene: TRBJ2-7; v_gene: TRBV28; abundance: .; d_gene: .
CDR3aa: CASSRGRGYNEQFF; CDR3nt: TGTGCCAGCAGCCGTGGCAGGGGTTACAATGAGCAGTTCTTC; j_gene: TRBJ2-1; v_gene: TRBV6-1; abundance: .; d_gene: .
CDR3aa: CASSYRTSGIGGNQETQYF; CDR3nt: TGCGCCAGCAGCTACCGGACTAGCGGGATCGGGGGGAACCAAGAGACCCAGTACTTC; j_gene: TRBJ2-5; v_gene: TRBV4-1; abundance: .; d_gene: TRBD2
CDR3aa: CASSLGQGGFDEQFF; CDR3nt: TGTGCCAGCAGCTTAGGACAGGGCGGTTTCGATGAGCAGTTCTTC; j_gene: TRBJ2-1; v_gene: TRBV11-2; abundance: few; d_gene: TRBD1
CDR3aa: CASRRDGGDTQYF; CDR3nt: TGTGCCAGCAGACGAGACGGAGGAGATACGCAGTATTTT; j_gene: TRBJ2-3; v_gene: TRBV6-5; abundance: few; d_gene: .